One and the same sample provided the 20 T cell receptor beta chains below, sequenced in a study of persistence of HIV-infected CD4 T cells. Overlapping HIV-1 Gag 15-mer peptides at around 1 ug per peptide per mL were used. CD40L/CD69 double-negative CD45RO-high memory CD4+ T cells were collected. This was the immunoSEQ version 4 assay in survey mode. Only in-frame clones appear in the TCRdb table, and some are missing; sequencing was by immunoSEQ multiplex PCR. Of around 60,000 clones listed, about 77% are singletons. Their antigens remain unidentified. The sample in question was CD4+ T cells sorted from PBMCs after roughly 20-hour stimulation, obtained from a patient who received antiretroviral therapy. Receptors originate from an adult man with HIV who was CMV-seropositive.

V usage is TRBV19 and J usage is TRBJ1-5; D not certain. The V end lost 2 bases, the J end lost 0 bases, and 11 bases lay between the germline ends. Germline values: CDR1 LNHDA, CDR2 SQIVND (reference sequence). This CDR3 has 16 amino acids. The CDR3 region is CASSITAPNSNQPQHF. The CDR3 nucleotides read TGTGCCAGTAGTATAACAGCCCCCAATAGCAATCAGCCCCAGCATTTT.

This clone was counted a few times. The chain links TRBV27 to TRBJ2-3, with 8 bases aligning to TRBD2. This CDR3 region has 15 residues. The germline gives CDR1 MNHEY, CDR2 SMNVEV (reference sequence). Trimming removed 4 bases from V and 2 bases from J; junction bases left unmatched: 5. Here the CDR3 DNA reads TGTGCCAGCAGTTCGGGGGGGATATACACAGATACGCAGTATTTT. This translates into CASSSGGIYTDTQYF.

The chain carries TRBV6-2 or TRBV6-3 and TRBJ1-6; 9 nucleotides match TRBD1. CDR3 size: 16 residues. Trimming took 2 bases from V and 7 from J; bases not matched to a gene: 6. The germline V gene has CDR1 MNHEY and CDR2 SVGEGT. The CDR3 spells CASSYLDGQGNSPLHF. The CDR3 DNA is TGTGCCAGCAGTTACCTCGACGGACAGGGGAATTCACCCCTCCACTTT.

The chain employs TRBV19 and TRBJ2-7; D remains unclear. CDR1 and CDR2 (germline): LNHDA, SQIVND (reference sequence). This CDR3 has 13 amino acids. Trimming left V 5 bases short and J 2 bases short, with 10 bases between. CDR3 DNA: TGTGCCAGTAGTTGGCGAGCAACCTACGAGCAGTACTTC. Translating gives CASSWRATYEQYF. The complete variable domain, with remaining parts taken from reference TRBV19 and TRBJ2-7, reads DGGITQSPKYLFRKEGQNVTLSCEQNLNHDAMYWYRQDPGQGLRLIYYSQIVNDFQKGDIAEGYSVSREKKESFPLTVTSAQKNPTAFYLCASSWRATYEQYFGPGTRLTVT.

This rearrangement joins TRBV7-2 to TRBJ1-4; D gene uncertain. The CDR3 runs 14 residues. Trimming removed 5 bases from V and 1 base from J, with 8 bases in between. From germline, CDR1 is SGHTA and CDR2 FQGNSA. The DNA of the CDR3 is TGTGCCAGCAGCCGGTGGTTAACTAATGAAAAACTGTTTTTT. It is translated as CASSRWLTNEKLFF.

The CDR3 DNA is TGTGCCAGCAGTTTATCTGTGGGTATCACTGAAGCTTTCTTT. Translation: CASSLSVGITEAFF. This chain joins TRBV27 and TRBJ1-1; D is ambiguous. V lost 0 bases to trimming and J lost 4 bases, with 9 bases between them. Germline V gene lookup returns CDR1 MNHEY and CDR2 SMNVEV (reference sequence). The CDR3 contains 14 residues.

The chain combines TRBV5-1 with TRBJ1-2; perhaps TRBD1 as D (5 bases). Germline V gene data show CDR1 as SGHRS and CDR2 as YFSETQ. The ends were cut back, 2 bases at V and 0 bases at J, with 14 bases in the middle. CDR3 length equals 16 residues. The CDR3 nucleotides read TGCGCCAGCAGCTTAACCGGTGGGGGTACTAACTATGGCTACACCTTC. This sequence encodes CASSLTGGGTNYGYTF.

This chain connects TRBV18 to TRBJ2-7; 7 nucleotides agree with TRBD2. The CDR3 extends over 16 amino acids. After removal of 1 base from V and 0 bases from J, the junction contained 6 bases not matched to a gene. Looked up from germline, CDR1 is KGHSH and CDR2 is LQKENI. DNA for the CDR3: TGTGCCAGCTCACCACGGGGAGGGGCGAGCTCCTACGAGCAGTACTTC. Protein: CASSPRGGASSYEQYF.

This CDR3 reads CASSGGTWSSYNEQFF. Here the CDR3 DNA reads TGTGCCAGCAGTGGGGGGACCTGGAGCTCCTACAATGAGCAGTTCTTC. The rearrangement links TRBV27 to TRBJ2-1; a possible D gene is TRBD2 (6 bases). The V end was cut by 5 bases, the J end by 0 bases, with 14 bases between. This CDR3 contains 16 residues. The germline V gene encodes CDR1 MNHEY and CDR2 SMNVEV (reference sequence).

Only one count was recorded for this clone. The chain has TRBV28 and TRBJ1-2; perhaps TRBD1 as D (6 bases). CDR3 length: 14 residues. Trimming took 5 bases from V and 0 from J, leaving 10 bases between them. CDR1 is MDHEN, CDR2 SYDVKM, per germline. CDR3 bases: TGTGCCAGCAGTGGACAGTCCGCTAACTATGGCTACACCTTC. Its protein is CASSGQSANYGYTF.

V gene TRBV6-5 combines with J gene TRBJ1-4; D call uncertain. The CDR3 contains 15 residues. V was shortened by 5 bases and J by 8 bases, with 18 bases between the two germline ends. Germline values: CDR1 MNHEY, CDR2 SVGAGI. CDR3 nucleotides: TGTGCCAGCAGTCGCCAACATAGCGACGGCGAAAAACTGTTTTTT. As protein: CASSRQHSDGEKLFF.

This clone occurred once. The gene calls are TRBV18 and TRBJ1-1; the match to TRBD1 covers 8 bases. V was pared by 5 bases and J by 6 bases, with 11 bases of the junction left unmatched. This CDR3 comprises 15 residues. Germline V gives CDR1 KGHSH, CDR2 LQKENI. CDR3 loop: CASSAQDRAGAEAFF. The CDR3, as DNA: TGTGCCAGCTCAGCTCAGGACAGGGCCGGGGCTGAAGCTTTCTTT.

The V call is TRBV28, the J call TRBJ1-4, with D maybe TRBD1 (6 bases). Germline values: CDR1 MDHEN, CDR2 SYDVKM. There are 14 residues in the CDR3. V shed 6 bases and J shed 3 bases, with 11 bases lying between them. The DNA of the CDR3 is TGTGCCAGCAGGACAGGTTGGGCTAATGAAAAACTGTTTTTT. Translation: CASRTGWANEKLFF.

This chain's CDR3 is CASSSPDRDGNTIYF. The DNA of the CDR3 is TGTGCCAGCAGCTCACCGGACAGGGATGGAAACACCATATATTTT. This rearrangement joins TRBV13 to TRBJ1-3, with 8 bases fitting TRBD1. This CDR3 comprises 15 residues. Losses at the gene ends were 4 bases for V and 3 bases for J; bases not matched to a gene: 5. Germline CDR1 PRHDT, CDR2 FYEKMQ (reference sequence).

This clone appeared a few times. CDR3 protein: CASKTGDSPLHF. The CDR3, as DNA: TGTGCCAGCAAGACAGGAGATTCACCCCTCCACTTT. J is TRBJ1-6 and V is TRBV27, with D possibly being TRBD1 (6 bases). The CDR3 length is 12 residues. Germline V gene sequence: CDR1 MNHEY, CDR2 SMNVEV (reference sequence). Trimming stripped 7 bases from V and 8 bases from J, with 9 bases between.

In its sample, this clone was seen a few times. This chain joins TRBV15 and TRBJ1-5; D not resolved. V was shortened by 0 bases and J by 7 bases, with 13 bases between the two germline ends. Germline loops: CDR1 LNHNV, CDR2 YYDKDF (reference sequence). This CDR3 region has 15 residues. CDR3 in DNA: TGTGCCACCAGCAGAGATTTGGGCGACTTACAGCCCCAGCATTTT. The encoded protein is CATSRDLGDLQPQHF.

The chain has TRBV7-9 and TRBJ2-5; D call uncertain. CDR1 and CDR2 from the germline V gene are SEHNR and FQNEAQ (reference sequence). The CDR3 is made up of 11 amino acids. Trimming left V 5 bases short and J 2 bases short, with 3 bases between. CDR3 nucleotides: TGTGCCAGCAGCCAACAAGAGACCCAGTACTTC. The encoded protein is CASSQQETQYF. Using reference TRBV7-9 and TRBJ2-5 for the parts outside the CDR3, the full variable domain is DTGVSQNPRHKITKRGQNVTFRCDPISEHNRLYWYRQTLGQGPEFLTYFQNEAQLEKSRLLSDRFSAERPKGSFSTLEIQRTEQGDSAMYLCASSQQETQYFGPGTRLLVL.

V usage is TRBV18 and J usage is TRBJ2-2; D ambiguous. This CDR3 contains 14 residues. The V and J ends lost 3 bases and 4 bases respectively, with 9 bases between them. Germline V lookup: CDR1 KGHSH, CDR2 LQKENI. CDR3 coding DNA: TGTGCCAGCTCACCCTCAACGGCCACCGGGGAGCTGTTTTTT. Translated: CASSPSTATGELFF.

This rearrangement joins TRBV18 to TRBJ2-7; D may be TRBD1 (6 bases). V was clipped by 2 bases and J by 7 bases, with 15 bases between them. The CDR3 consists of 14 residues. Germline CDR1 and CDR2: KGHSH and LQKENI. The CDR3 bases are TGTGCCAGCTCACCAACGACAGGAGGTAGGGAGCAGTACTTC. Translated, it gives CASSPTTGGREQYF.

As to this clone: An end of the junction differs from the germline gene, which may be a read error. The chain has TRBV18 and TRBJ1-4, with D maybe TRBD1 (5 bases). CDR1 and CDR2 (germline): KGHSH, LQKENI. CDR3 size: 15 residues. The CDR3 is CASSPGHGANEKPFF. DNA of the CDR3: TGTGCCAGCTCACCAGGGCACGGGGCTAATGAAAAACCGTTTTTT.